The clone carrying this T cell receptor (beta chain) was found a few times. Its target is unknown. These data belong to a study of cytomegalovirus exposure and HLA in healthy donors. Overall study findings and caveats: Common viral pathogens seemed to be connected with several of the most significant clusters, according to a later analysis. Some V segments could not be told apart, so they were left out, TRBV6-2 and TRBV6-3 among them. TCR beta sequences reportedly predicted most subjects' HLA-A and HLA-B alleles accurately.

Germline-derived CDR1 and CDR2 are SGHRS and YFSETQ. Unmatched junction bases numbered 12, after V lost 4 bases and J lost 6 bases. The CDR3 totals 16 residues. Primers for the PCR totalled 60 Vbeta and 13 Jbeta. Produced via immunoSEQ multiplex PCR; TCRdb's table is partial and in-frame only. The table has about 89,000 clones, approximately 79% seen once; the top ten hold roughly 1.8%. The clonotype comes from a male donor in good health and CMV-seronegative. The chain joins TRBV5-1 to TRBJ2-2, with 7 bases matching TRBD1. The specimen sequenced was PBMCs. CDR3: CASSHRDRVPSGELFF. The CDR3 nucleotides are TGCGCCAGCAGCCACCGAGACAGGGTTCCGTCCGGGGAGCTGTTTTTT.